A selection of T cell receptor beta chains follows, all from one sample in a study of radiation and T cells in renal cell carcinoma. Sequencing was performed with immunoSEQ multiplex PCR; in TCRdb, only in-frame clones are kept and a portion is missing. Of more than 140,000 clones in the sample, around 78% were seen once. Specimen: blood, collected from a patient whose treatment included radiotherapy and nephrectomy. Every receptor here comes from a woman aged 45-65 years with renal cell carcinoma. Both conserved end residues are part of each CDR3. D genes are given only for firm matches. Size is omitted from some rows. Given values are once, few, many or a class for expanded clones.

.,TRBV9,14,TRBJ2-7,TRBD1,TGTGCCAGCAGCGCGACAGGGACAGTCTACGAGCAGTACTTC,CASSATGTVYEQYF
few,TRBV5-1,16,TRBJ2-7,.,TGCGCCAGCAGCACCGGGGAGGAGCCAAACTCCTACGAGCAGTACTTC,CASSTGEEPNSYEQYF
once,TRBV7-8,15,TRBJ1-5,.,TGTGCCAGCAGCCCAGGGTCGACGGGAGATCAGCCCCAGCATTTT,CASSPGSTGDQPQHF
once,TRBV2,13,TRBJ2-1,.,TGTGCCACCGCCATGGAGGGGTCTAATGAGCAGTTCTTC,CATAMEGSNEQFF
.,TRBV28,16,TRBJ1-1,.,TGTGCCAGCAGGCCGACGCGGGAGCTAGCGAACACTGAAGCTTTCTTT,CASRPTRELANTEAFF
few,TRBV7-6,14,TRBJ1-4,.,TGTGCCAGCAGCTTCCAGGGTAGCAATGAAAAACTGTTTTTT,CASSFQGSNEKLFF
.,TRBV4-3,14,TRBJ1-1,TRBD1,TGCGCCAGCAGCCAGGACAGGCAGGGGACTGAAGCTTTCTTT,CASSQDRQGTEAFF
.,TRBV30,17,TRBJ1-1,TRBD1,TGTGCCTGGAGTGCTCCGGGACAGAACAACATGAACACTGAAGCTTTCTTT,CAWSAPGQNNMNTEAFF
.,TRBV2,11,TRBJ1-1,.,TGTGCCAGCAGGGAGGGGGCTGAAGCTTTCTTT,CASREGAEAFF
.,TRBV18,16,TRBJ2-3,TRBD2,TGTGCCAGCTCACCACCGCTAGCGGGAGGCACAGATACGCAGTATTTT,CASSPPLAGGTDTQYF
.,TRBV6-6,14,TRBJ1-5,.,TGTGCCAGCAGTTACTCGGGGGGAGGTCAGCCCCAGCATTTT,CASSYSGGGQPQHF
.,TRBV4-2,14,TRBJ1-1,TRBD1,TGTGCCAGCATCATACAGGGGGCCGGCACTGAAGCTTTCTTT,CASIIQGAGTEAFF
few,TRBV25-1,14,TRBJ1-3,.,TGTGCCAGCAGTGTCCGGGACTCTGGAAACACCATATATTTT,CASSVRDSGNTIYF
.,TRBV20-1,11,TRBJ2-3,.,TGCAGTGCTAGAGCTGGAGATACGCAGTATTTT,CSARAGDTQYF
.,TRBV6-4,13,TRBJ1-2,.,TGTGCCAGCAGTGTAGGGCAGGGAGAAGGCTACACCTTC,CASSVGQGEGYTF
few,TRBV21-1,15,TRBJ1-1,.,TGTGCCAGCAGCATGGAAGGGGGAGTGGACACTGAAGCTTTCTTT,CASSMEGGVDTEAFF
.,TRBV9,15,TRBJ2-7,.,TGTGCCAGCAGCGTAGCACCCAGCGGAAACTACGAGCAGTACTTC,CASSVAPSGNYEQYF
.,TRBV30,13,TRBJ1-2,.,TGTGCCTGGAGAGTGTCGGGGATCTGGGGCTACACCTTC,CAWRVSGIWGYTF
.,TRBV19,14,TRBJ1-2,.,TGTGCCAGTAGTATCTCTGTAATGAACTATGGCTACACCTTC,CASSISVMNYGYTF
.,TRBV19,11,TRBJ2-3,.,TGTGCCAGTAGTGGCCCGGATACGCAGTATTTT,CASSGPDTQYF
once,TRBV5-4,16,TRBJ2-2,TRBD2,TGTGCCAGCAGTGGGACTAGCGGGGCATGGGCCGGGGAGCTGTTTTTT,CASSGTSGAWAGELFF
.,TRBV23-1,15,TRBJ2-2,TRBD1,TGCGCCAGACCACCGGGACAGTCGACCACCGGGGAGCTGTTTTTT,CARPPGQSTTGELFF
.,TRBV11-2,14,TRBJ2-1,.,TGTGCCAGCAGCCCGGTCGGGCAGACAAGTGAGCAGTTCTTC,CASSPVGQTSEQFF
.,TRBV30,15,TRBJ2-3,TRBD2,TGTGCCTGGAGTGTACGCGGACTAGCGGGGGAATTGCAGTATTTT,CAWSVRGLAGELQYF
.,TRBV4-3,12,TRBJ2-4,.,TGCGCCAGCAGCCAAGATCGGGGGATTCAGTACTTC,CASSQDRGIQYF
.,TRBV4-1,15,TRBJ2-1,.,TGCGCCAGCAGCCAAGCTCCCCTAGGGCTTTATGAGCAGTTCTTC,CASSQAPLGLYEQFF
few,TRBV29-1,10,TRBJ1-1,.,TGCAGCGTGAGGAACACTGAAGCTTTCTTT,CSVRNTEAFF
.,TRBV27,13,TRBJ2-7,.,TGTGCCAGCAGTTTACCCAACTCCTACGAGCAGTACTTC,CASSLPNSYEQYF